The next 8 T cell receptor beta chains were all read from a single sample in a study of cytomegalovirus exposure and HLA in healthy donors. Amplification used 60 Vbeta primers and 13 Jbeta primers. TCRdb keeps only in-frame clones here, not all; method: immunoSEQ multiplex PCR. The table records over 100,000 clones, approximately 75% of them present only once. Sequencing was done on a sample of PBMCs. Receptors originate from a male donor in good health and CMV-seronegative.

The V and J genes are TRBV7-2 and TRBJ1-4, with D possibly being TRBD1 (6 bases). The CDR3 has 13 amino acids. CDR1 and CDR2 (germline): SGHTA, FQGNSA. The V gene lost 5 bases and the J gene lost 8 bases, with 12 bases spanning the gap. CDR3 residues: CASSTRTDEKLFF. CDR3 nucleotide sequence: TGTGCCAGCAGCACTCGGACAGACGAAAAACTGTTTTTT.

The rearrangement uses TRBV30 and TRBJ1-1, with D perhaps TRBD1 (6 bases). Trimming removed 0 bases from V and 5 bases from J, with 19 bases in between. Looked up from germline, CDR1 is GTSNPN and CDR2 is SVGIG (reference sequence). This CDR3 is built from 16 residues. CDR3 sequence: CAWSVLAGGFGTEAFF. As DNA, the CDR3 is TGTGCCTGGAGTGTACTTGCGGGGGGCTTTGGGACTGAAGCTTTCTTT.

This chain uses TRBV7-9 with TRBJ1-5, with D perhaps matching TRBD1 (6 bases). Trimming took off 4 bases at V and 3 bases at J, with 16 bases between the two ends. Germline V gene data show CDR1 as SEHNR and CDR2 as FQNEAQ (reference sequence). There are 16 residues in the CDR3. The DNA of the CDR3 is TGTGCCAGCAGCTCGGACAGTCCGCACCCCAATCAGCCCCAGCATTTT. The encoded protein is CASSSDSPHPNQPQHF.

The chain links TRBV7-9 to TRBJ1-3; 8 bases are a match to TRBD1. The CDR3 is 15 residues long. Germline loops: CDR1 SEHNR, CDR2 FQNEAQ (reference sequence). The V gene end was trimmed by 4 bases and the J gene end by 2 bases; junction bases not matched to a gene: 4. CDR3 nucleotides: TGTGCCAGCAGCTCGCCGGACAGGGCTGGAAACACCATATATTTT. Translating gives CASSSPDRAGNTIYF.

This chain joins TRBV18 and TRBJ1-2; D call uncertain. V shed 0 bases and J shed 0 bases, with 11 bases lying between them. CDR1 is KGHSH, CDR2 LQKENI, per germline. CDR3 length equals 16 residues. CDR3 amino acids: CASSPPGLGANYGYTF. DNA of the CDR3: TGTGCCAGCTCACCACCTGGACTGGGAGCTAACTATGGCTACACCTTC.

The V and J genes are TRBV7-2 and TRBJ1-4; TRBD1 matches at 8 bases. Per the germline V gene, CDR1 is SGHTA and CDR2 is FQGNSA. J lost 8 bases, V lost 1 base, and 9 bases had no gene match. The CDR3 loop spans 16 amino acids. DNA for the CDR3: TGTGCCAGCAGCTTAGGGAGAACAGGGGGTCAAGAAAAACTGTTTTTT. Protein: CASSLGRTGGQEKLFF.

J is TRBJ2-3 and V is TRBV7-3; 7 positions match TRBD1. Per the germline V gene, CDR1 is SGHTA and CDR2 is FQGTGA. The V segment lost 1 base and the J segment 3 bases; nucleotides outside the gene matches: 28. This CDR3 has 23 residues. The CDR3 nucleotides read TGTGCCAGCAGCTTAAATGCAAAGAGGGGGCAGGTATTTGCGCACAGGGGTACAGATACGCAGTATTTT. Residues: CASSLNAKRGQVFAHRGTDTQYF.

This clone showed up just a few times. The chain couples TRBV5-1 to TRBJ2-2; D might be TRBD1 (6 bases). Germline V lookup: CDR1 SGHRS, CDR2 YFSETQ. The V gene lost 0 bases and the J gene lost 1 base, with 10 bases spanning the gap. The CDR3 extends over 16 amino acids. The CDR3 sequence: CASSLGDKWNTGELFF. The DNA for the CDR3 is TGCGCCAGCAGCTTGGGGGACAAATGGAACACCGGGGAGCTGTTTTTT.